The rows below give T cell receptor beta chains drawn from one sample of a study of T cells in Graves' hyperthyroidism and ophthalmopathy. TCRdb fed the multiplex PCR reads into MiXCR, producing one record per CDR3 protein. Of a few hundred thousand distinct CDR3 sequences in the sample, approximately 14% were seen once. Material: blood. Receptors originate from a woman in her thirties with Graves' hyperthyroidism. CDR3s include the opening cysteine and the closing phenylalanine or tryptophan. The D gene is left open where the match is weak. Size is omitted from some rows. Given values are once, few, many or a class for expanded clones.

>NA|NA|TRBJ2-4|TRBV2
TGTGCCAGCAGTAACCCGGGGTCTAACATTCAGTACTTC
CASSNPGSNIQYF
>NA|few|TRBJ1-5|TRBV28
TGTGCCAGCAGTTTATACCCCCACAGCAATCAGCCCCAGCATTTT
CASSLYPHSNQPQHF
>NA|many|TRBJ2-5|TRBV7-9
TGTGCCAGCAGCTCACTTAGCCCGTCCTGGCAAGAGACCCAGTACTTC
CASSSLSPSWQETQYF
>NA|few|TRBJ2-7|TRBV6-1
TGTGCCAGCAGTACACGGCGAAGACAGGCGTCCTACGAGCAGTACTTC
CASSTRRRQASYEQYF
>NA|few|TRBJ2-4|TRBV20-1
TGCAGTGCTAGAGGGGGGGACGGAGCCAAAAACATTCAGTACTTC
CSARGGDGAKNIQYF
>NA|NA|TRBJ1-5|TRBV2
TGTGCCAGCAGCGCAGGGTCTGTAGTAAGCAATCAGCCCCAGCATTTT
CASSAGSVVSNQPQHF
>NA|few|TRBJ2-5|TRBV18
TGTGCCAGCTCACCACCGGGTGCTAGCCTCGGGGAGACCCAGTACTTC
CASSPPGASLGETQYF
>NA|many|TRBJ1-1|TRBV19
TGTGCCAGTAGGAACTTAGCAGCAAACACTGAAGCTTTCTTT
CASRNLAANTEAFF
>NA|many|TRBJ2-1|TRBV11-3
TGTGCCAGCAGCTTAGTTTTTGGGAGCATGAATGAGCAGTTCTTC
CASSLVFGSMNEQFF
>TRBD2|many|TRBJ2-3|TRBV29-1
TGCAGCGTTGTGGAAAAACCGGGACTAGCGGGAGATAGCACAGATACGCAGTATTTT
CSVVEKPGLAGDSTDTQYF
>NA|many|TRBJ2-5|TRBV12-3/TRBV12-4
TGTGCCAGCAGGCTGGCAGGGTTGGAGACCCAGTACTTC
CASRLAGLETQYF
>TRBD2|few|TRBJ2-1|TRBV20-1
TGCAGTGCTAGACGGCCGGGACTAGGGTTTTACAATGAGCAGTTCTTC
CSARRPGLGFYNEQFF
>NA|many|TRBJ2-5|TRBV20-1
TGCAGTGCTAGAGATCCCGGACTCGTCCAAGAGACCCAGTACTTC
CSARDPGLVQETQYF
>TRBD1|few|TRBJ2-7|TRBV5-1
TGCGCCAGCAGGGCGACAGGGATCCACGAGCAGTACTTC
CASRATGIHEQYF
>TRBD2|NA|TRBJ2-1|TRBV3-1
TGTGCCAGCAGCCAAGATACACTTGATCTAGCGGGAGGCAATGAGCAGTTCTTC
CASSQDTLDLAGGNEQFF
>NA|NA|TRBJ1-1|TRBV11-2
TGTGCCAGCAGCTTAGGGGCCCTATTAAGGGGGGAGAACACTGAAGCTTTCTTT
CASSLGALLRGENTEAFF
>TRBD2|few|TRBJ2-5|TRBV7-9
TGTGCCAGCAGCTCTACTCTCCTAGCGGGAGGGCCCGAGACCCAGTACTTC
CASSSTLLAGGPETQYF
>NA|NA|TRBJ1-3|TRBV6-6
TGTGCCAGCAGTTACCTCGACAGCTCTGGAAACACCATATATTTT
CASSYLDSSGNTIYF
>NA|NA|TRBJ2-1|TRBV15
TGTGCCACCAGCAGAGTACGGGAGACGCCGTTCAATGAGCAGTTCTTC
CATSRVRETPFNEQFF
>TRBD2|NA|TRBJ2-1|TRBV30
TGTGCCTGGTCCACGGGACTAGGGCACAATGAGCAGTTCTTC
CAWSTGLGHNEQFF
>NA|many|TRBJ2-3|TRBV5-1
TGCGCCAGCAGATTAGGGGGTTTGACAGATACGCAGTATTTT
CASRLGGLTDTQYF
>TRBD2|NA|TRBJ2-7|TRBV7-2
TGTGCCAGCAGCTTAGCCCACTTGGGACTAGCGGGAGCGGAGCAGTACTTC
CASSLAHLGLAGAEQYF
>TRBD1|NA|TRBJ1-1|TRBV7-9
TGTGCCAGCAGCAAACCGGGACAGGGGCGTTATGAAGCTTTCTTT
CASSKPGQGRYEAFF
>NA|many|TRBJ1-2|TRBV20-1
TGCAGTGCTAGAGATCGAGGGAGGCAGGGTGATGGCTACACCTTC
CSARDRGRQGDGYTF
>TRBD2|NA|TRBJ2-2|TRBV20-1
TGCAGTGCTTCTAGCGGGATCACCGGGGAGCTGTTTTTT
CSASSGITGELFF
>NA|many|TRBJ2-7|TRBV28
TGTGCCAGCAGTTTCTCCCAGGCCACCTACGAGCAGTACTTC
CASSFSQATYEQYF
>NA|few|TRBJ2-1|TRBV20-1
TGCAGTGCCCGCTTTGATCGCCGGAATGAGCAGTTCTTC
CSARFDRRNEQFF
>TRBD2|few|TRBJ2-7|TRBV3-1
TGTGCCAGCAGCTCCGTCAGGGCTAGCGGGAGTTACGAGCAGTACTTC
CASSSVRASGSYEQYF
>NA|few|TRBJ2-3|TRBV4-1
TGCGCCAGCAGCCAAGATCGTTCGGGGGAGGGCACAGATACGCAGTATTTT
CASSQDRSGEGTDTQYF
>TRBD2|NA|TRBJ2-3|TRBV5-5
TGTGCCAGCAGCTCCCTACTAGCGGGAGGGGGCGATACGCAGTATTTT
CASSSLLAGGGDTQYF
>TRBD1|few|TRBJ2-5|TRBV5-6
TGTGCCAGCAGCTCGACGACAGGGTCTTTGGAGACCCAGTACTTC
CASSSTTGSLETQYF